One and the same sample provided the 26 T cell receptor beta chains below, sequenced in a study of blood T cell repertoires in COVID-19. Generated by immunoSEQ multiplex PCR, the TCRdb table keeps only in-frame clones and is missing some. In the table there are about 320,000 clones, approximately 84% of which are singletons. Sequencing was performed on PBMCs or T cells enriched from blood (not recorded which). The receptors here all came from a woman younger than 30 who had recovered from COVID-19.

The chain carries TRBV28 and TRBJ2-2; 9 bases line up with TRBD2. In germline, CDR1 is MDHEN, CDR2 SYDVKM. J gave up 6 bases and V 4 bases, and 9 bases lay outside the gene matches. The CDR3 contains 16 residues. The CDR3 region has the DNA TGTGCCAGCAGTTCATCCATAGCGGGAGAGTCCGGGGAGCTGTTTTTT. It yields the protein CASSSSIAGESGELFF.

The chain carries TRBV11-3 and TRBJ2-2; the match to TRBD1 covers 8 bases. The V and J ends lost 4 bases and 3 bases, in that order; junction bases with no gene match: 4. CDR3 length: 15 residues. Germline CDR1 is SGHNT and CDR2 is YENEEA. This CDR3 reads CASSSGQGDTGELFF. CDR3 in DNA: TGTGCCAGCAGCTCTGGACAGGGAGACACCGGGGAGCTGTTTTTT.

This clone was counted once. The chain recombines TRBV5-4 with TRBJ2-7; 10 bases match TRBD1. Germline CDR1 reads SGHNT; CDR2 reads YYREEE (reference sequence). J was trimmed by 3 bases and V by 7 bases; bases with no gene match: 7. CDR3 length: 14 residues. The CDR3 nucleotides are TGTGCCAGCTCCGGACAGGGGGGGGACTACGAGCAGTACTTC. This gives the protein CASSGQGGDYEQYF. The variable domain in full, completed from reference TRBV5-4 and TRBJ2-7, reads ETGVTQSPTHLIKTRGQQVTLRCSSQSGHNTVSWYQQALGQGPQFIFQYYREEENGRGNFPPRFSGLQFPNYSSELNVNALELDDSALYLCASSGQGGDYEQYFGPGTRLTVT.

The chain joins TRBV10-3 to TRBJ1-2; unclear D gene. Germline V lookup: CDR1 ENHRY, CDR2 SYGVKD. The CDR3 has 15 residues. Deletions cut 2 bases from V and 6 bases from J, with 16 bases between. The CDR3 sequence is CAISEASYPLNGYTF. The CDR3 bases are TGTGCCATCAGTGAGGCCAGTTATCCCTTAAATGGCTACACCTTC.

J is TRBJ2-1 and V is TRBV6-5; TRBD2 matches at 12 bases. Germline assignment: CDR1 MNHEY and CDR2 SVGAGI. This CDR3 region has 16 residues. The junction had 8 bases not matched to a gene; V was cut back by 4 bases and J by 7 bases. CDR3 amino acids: CASSSILLAGGNEQFF. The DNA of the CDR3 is TGTGCCAGCAGTTCCATCTTACTAGCGGGAGGTAATGAGCAGTTCTTC.

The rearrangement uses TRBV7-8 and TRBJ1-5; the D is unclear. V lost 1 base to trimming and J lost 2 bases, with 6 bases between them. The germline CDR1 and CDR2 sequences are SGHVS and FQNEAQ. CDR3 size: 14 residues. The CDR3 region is CASSLEAGNQPQHF. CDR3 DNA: TGTGCCAGCAGCTTAGAAGCTGGCAATCAGCCCCAGCATTTT.

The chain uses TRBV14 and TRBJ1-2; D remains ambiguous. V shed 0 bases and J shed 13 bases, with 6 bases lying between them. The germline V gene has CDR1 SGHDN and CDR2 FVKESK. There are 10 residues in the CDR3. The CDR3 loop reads CASSQEIVTF. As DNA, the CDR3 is TGTGCCAGCAGCCAAGAAATAGTCACCTTC.

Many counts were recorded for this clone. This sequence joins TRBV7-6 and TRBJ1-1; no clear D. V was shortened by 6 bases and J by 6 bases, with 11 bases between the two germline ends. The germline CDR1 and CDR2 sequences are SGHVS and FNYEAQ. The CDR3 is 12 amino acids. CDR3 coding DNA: TGTGCCAGCAGTCTGGACTCTGCTGAAGCTTTCTTT. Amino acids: CASSLDSAEAFF. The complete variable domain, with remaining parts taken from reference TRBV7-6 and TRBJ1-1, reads GAGVSQSPRYKVTKRGQDVALRCDPISGHVSLYWYRQALGQGPEFLTYFNYEAQQDKSGLPNDRFSAERPEGSISTLTIQRTEQRDSAMYRCASSLDSAEAFFGQGTRLTVV.

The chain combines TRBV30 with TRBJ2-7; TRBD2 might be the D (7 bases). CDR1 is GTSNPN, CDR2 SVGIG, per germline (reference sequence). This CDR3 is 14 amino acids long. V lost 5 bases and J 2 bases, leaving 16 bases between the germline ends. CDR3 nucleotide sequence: TGTGCCTGGCGAGGGGGGGAAAGTCCCTACGAGCAGTACTTC. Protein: CAWRGGESPYEQYF.

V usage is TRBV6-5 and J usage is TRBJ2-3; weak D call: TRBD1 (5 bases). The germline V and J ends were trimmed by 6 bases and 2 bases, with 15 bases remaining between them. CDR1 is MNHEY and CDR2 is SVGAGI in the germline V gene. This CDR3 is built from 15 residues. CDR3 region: CASRGPRVPTDTQYF. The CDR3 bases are TGTGCCAGCAGGGGCCCCAGGGTACCCACAGATACGCAGTATTTT.

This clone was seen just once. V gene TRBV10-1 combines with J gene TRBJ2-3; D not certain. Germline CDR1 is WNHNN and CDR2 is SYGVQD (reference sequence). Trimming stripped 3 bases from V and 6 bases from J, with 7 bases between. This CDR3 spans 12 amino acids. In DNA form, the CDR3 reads TGCGCCAGCAGTGAATCGTATGATACGCAGTATTTT. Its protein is CASSESYDTQYF.

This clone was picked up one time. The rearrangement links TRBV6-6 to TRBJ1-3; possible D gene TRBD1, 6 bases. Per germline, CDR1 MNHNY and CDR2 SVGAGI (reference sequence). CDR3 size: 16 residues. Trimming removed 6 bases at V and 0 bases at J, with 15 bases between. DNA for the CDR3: TGTGCCAGCAGCCTACAGGGTACGTCCTCTGGAAACACCATATATTTT. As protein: CASSLQGTSSGNTIYF.

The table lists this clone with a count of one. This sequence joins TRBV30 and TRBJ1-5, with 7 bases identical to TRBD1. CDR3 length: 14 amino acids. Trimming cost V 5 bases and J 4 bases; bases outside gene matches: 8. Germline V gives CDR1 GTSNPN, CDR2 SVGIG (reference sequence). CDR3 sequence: CAWDQGQSNQPQHF. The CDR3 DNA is TGTGCCTGGGACCAGGGACAGAGTAATCAGCCCCAGCATTTT.

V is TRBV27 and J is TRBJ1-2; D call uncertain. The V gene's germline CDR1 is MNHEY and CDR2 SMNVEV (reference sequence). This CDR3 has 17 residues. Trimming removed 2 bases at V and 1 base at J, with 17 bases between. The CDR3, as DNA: TGTGCCAGCAGTTTACGGGTACTCGACGTGGATAACTATGGCTACACCTTC. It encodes CASSLRVLDVDNYGYTF.

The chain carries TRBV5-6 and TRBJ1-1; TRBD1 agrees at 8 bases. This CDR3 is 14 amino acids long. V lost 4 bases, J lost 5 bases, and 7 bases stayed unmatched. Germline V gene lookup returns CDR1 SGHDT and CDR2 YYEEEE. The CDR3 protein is CASSTGQGSTEAFF. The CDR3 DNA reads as TGTGCCAGCAGCACCGGACAGGGCAGTACTGAAGCTTTCTTT.

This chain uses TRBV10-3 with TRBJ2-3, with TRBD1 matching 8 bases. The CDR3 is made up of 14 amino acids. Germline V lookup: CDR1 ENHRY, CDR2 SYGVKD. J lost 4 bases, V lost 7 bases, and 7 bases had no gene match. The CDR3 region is CAIKTGEGADTQYF. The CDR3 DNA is TGTGCCATCAAGACAGGGGAAGGGGCAGATACGCAGTATTTT.

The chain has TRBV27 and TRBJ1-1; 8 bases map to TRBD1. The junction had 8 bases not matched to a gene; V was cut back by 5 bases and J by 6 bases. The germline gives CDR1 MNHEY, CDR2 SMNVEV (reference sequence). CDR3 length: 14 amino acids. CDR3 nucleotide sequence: TGTGCCAGCAGTCCGACAGGGGCGGGGGCTGAAGCTTTCTTT. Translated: CASSPTGAGAEAFF.

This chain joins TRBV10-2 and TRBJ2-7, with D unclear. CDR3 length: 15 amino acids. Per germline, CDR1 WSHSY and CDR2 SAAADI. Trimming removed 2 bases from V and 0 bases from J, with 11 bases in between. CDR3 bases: TGCGCCAGCAGTGAGAGGTCGGCAGGCTCCTACGAGCAGTACTTC. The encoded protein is CASSERSAGSYEQYF.

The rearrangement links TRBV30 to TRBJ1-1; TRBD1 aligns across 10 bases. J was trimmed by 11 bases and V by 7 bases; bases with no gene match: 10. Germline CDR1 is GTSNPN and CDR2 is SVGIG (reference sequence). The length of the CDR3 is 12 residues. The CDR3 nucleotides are TGTGCCTCAGTCCGGGACAGGGGTCCGGCTTTCTTT. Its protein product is CASVRDRGPAFF.

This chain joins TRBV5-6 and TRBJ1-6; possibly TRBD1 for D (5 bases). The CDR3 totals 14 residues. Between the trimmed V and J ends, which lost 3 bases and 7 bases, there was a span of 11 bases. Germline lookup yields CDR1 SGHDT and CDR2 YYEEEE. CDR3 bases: TGTGCCAGCAGCTCAGGGTTCTGGAATTCACCCCTCCACTTT. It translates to CASSSGFWNSPLHF.

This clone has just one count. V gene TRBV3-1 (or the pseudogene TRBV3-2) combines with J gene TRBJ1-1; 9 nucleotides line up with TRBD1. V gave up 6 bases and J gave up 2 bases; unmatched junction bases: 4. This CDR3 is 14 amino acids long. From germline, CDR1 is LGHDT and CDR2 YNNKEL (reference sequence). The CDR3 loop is CASRGTGTNTEAFF. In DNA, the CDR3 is TGTGCCAGCAGGGGGACAGGGACAAACACTGAAGCTTTCTTT.

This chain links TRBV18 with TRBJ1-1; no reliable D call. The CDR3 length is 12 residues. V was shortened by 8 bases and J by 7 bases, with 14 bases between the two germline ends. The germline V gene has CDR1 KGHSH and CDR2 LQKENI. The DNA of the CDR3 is TGTGCCAGCCTCCGGGAGGCTGGTGAAGCTTTCTTT. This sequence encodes CASLREAGEAFF.

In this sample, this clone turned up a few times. CDR3 region: CASSPGGESEAFF. The CDR3 DNA reads as TGCGCCAGCAGCCCAGGGGGCGAGTCTGAAGCTTTCTTT. The chain joins TRBV5-1 to TRBJ1-1; 8 nucleotides align to TRBD1. Germline V lookup: CDR1 SGHRS, CDR2 YFSETQ. With V trimmed by 4 bases and J by 6 bases, 5 bases remained unmatched. The CDR3 consists of 13 residues.

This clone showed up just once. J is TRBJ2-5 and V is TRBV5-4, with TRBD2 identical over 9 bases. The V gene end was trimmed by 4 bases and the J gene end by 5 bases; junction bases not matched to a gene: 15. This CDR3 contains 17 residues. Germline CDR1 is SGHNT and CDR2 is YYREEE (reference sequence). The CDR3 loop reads CASSPFGAGGPRETQYF. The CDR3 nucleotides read TGTGCCAGCAGCCCCTTCGGGGCGGGGGGGCCGCGGGAGACCCAGTACTTC.

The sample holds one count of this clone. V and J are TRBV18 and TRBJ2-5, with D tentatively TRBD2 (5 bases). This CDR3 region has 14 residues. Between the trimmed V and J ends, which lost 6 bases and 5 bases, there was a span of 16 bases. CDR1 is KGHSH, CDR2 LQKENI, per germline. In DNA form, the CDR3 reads TGTGCCAGCTCCCCTATCGGGAACGCTGAGACCCAGTACTTC. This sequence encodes CASSPIGNAETQYF.

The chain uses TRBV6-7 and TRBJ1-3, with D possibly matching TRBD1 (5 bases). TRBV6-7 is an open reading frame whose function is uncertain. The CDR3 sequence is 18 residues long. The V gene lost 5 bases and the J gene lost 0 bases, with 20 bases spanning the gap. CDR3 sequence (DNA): TGTGCCAGCAGTCAAATGATAGAGACAGACAGCTCTGGAAACACCATATATTTT. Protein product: CASSQMIETDSSGNTIYF.